The 22 T cell receptor beta chains given below trace back to one sample, sequenced in a study of cytomegalovirus exposure and HLA in healthy donors. Primers included in the PCR were 60 Vbeta and 13 Jbeta primers. The method was immunoSEQ multiplex PCR; TCRdb's version includes in-frame clones alone and lacks a portion of them. Its table lists 60,000 to 80,000 clones. Sequencing used PBMCs. The receptors come from a boy between 5 and 17 years old in good health and CMV-seronegative.

The V and J genes are TRBV30 and TRBJ2-1, with 9 bases that match TRBD2. The V gene end was trimmed by 3 bases and the J gene end by 3 bases; junction bases not matched to a gene: 9. This CDR3 region has 16 residues. The germline gives CDR1 GTSNPN, CDR2 SVGIG (reference sequence). CDR3 in DNA: TGTGCCTGGAGGGGTAGCGGGGGCCTTCACTACAATGAGCAGTTCTTC. Translating gives CAWRGSGGLHYNEQFF.

This chain links TRBV6-5 with TRBJ1-2; D remains ambiguous. Trimming left V 4 bases short and J 1 base short, with 7 bases between. Germline loops: CDR1 MNHEY, CDR2 SVGAGI. This CDR3 is built from 13 residues. CDR3 sequence (DNA): TGTGCCAGCAGTTCCGGGAATAACTATGGCTACACCTTC. Residues: CASSSGNNYGYTF.

The rearrangement uses TRBV6-5 and TRBJ2-5; 11 positions match TRBD2. J lost 8 bases, V lost 4 bases, and 12 bases had no gene match. The CDR3 is 16 amino acids. CDR1 and CDR2 from the germline V gene are MNHEY and SVGAGI. The DNA of the CDR3 is TGTGCCAGCAGTTCCACCCTAGCGGGAGGTCGGGCCACCCAGTACTTC. This codes for CASSSTLAGGRATQYF.

The chain employs TRBV10-3 and TRBJ1-6, with D possibly TRBD1 on 6 matching bases. V was clipped by 0 bases and J by 9 bases, with 12 bases between them. CDR1 and CDR2 from the germline V gene are ENHRY and SYGVKD. There are 15 residues in the CDR3. CDR3 protein: CAISESTGFGSPLHF. The CDR3 DNA reads TGTGCCATCAGTGAGTCCACAGGGTTTGGTTCACCCCTCCACTTT.

The CDR3 is CASSDETGGLNEQYF. CDR3 in DNA: TGTGCCAGCAGTGATGAGACAGGGGGCCTCAACGAGCAGTACTTC. V gene TRBV2 combines with J gene TRBJ2-7, with 10 bases aligning to TRBD1. Germline V gene sequence: CDR1 SNHLY, CDR2 FYNNEI. Losses at the gene ends were 3 bases for V and 5 bases for J; bases not matched to a gene: 7. The CDR3 has 15 amino acids.

The V call is TRBV30, the J call TRBJ2-6; D unclear. This CDR3 spans 15 amino acids. The V end was cut by 4 bases, the J end by 0 bases, with 10 bases between. From germline, CDR1 is GTSNPN and CDR2 SVGIG (reference sequence). CDR3 region: CAWTRISSGANVLTF. The CDR3, as DNA: TGTGCCTGGACACGCATTAGCTCTGGGGCCAACGTCCTGACTTTC.

This chain uses TRBV29-1 with TRBJ2-5; 9 positions match TRBD2. The length of the CDR3 is 13 residues. Germline loops: CDR1 SQVTM, CDR2 ANQGSEA. V was pared by 7 bases and J by 5 bases, with 8 bases of the junction left unmatched. The CDR3 coding sequence is TGCAGCGCTGGACTAGCGCCGAGGGAGACCCAGTACTTC. This codes for CSAGLAPRETQYF.

This chain joins TRBV19 and TRBJ1-5; maybe TRBD1 (5 bases). V dropped 3 bases and J dropped 0 bases, with 12 bases sitting between them. Germline V gives CDR1 LNHDA, CDR2 SQIVND (reference sequence). This CDR3 has 16 residues. The CDR3 loop is CASSIPGLGSNQPQHF. CDR3 in DNA: TGTGCCAGTAGTATCCCAGGGCTGGGTAGCAATCAGCCCCAGCATTTT.

The chain joins TRBV5-1 to TRBJ2-5; TRBD2 might be the D (5 bases). Trimming took off 1 base at V and 0 bases at J, with 16 bases between the two ends. Germline V gene lookup returns CDR1 SGHRS and CDR2 YFSETQ. The CDR3 contains 17 residues. The CDR3 region has the DNA TGCGCCAGCAGCTTGTTTAGCGACCCCCCGTACCAAGAGACCCAGTACTTC. Its protein is CASSLFSDPPYQETQYF. Variable domain in full (rest from reference TRBV5-1 and TRBJ2-5): KAGVTQTPRYLIKTRGQQVTLSCSPISGHRSVSWYQQTPGQGLQFLFEYFSETQRNKGNFPGRFSGRQFSNSRSEMNVSTLELGDSALYLCASSLFSDPPYQETQYFGPGTRLLVL.

The chain joins TRBV4-3 to TRBJ2-7; TRBD1 might be the D (5 bases). Trimming took off 3 bases at V and 5 bases at J, with 5 bases between the two ends. The CDR3 covers 11 residues. Germline assignment: CDR1 LGHNA and CDR2 YSLEER. CDR3 DNA sequence: TGCGCCAGCAGCCAGGACAACGAGCAGTACTTC. It encodes CASSQDNEQYF.

V and J are TRBV2 and TRBJ1-5, with D unclear. Trimming took off 6 bases at V and 1 base at J, with 13 bases between the two ends. The CDR3 contains 15 residues. Per the germline V gene, CDR1 is SNHLY and CDR2 is FYNNEI. The CDR3, as DNA: TGTGCCAGCAGCCCCGAGGCTGGGAGCAATCAGCCCCAGCATTTT. This encodes CASSPEAGSNQPQHF.

This rearrangement joins TRBV5-4 to TRBJ2-1; 10 bases align to TRBD2. The CDR3 totals 17 residues. Germline loops: CDR1 SGHNT, CDR2 YYREEE (reference sequence). J lost 1 base, V lost 2 bases, and 6 bases had no gene match. The CDR3 bases are TGTGCCAGCAGCTTAGCGGGGGGGCCTTTTTCCTACAATGAGCAGTTCTTC. Protein: CASSLAGGPFSYNEQFF. The whole variable domain, remainder taken from reference TRBV5-4 and TRBJ2-1, is ETGVTQSPTHLIKTRGQQVTLRCSSQSGHNTVSWYQQALGQGPQFIFQYYREEENGRGNFPPRFSGLQFPNYSSELNVNALELDDSALYLCASSLAGGPFSYNEQFFGPGTRLTVL.

The chain uses TRBV5-4 and TRBJ1-4; a weak D match, TRBD1 (5 bases). V dropped 1 base and J dropped 4 bases, with 8 bases sitting between them. The CDR3 is made up of 14 amino acids. Germline V gene data show CDR1 as SGHNT and CDR2 as YYREEE (reference sequence). CDR3 nucleotides: TGTGCCAGCAGCTTGACAGGTGGTAATGAAAAACTGTTTTTT. Protein product: CASSLTGGNEKLFF.

The CDR3 region is CASSSGTGGGYGYTF. In DNA, the CDR3 is TGCGCCAGCAGCTCCGGGACAGGGGGCGGCTATGGCTACACCTTC. The rearrangement links TRBV5-1 to TRBJ1-2; 12 bases fit TRBD1. This CDR3 is 15 amino acids long. V shed 3 bases and J 4 bases; nucleotides not matched to a gene: 4. Germline V CDR1 and CDR2: SGHRS, YFSETQ.

The gene calls are TRBV6-4 and TRBJ2-3, with TRBD2 identical over 13 bases. V lost 4 bases and J lost 2; bases outside the gene matches: 3. Per the germline V gene, CDR1 is MRHNA and CDR2 is SNTAGT. The CDR3 runs to 16 residues. CDR3 DNA: TGTGCCAGCAGTGCAACTAGCGGGGGGGCCACAGATACGCAGTATTTT. It codes for CASSATSGGATDTQYF.

J is TRBJ2-5 and V is TRBV28, with 12 bases identical to TRBD2. Germline CDR1 MDHEN, CDR2 SYDVKM. The CDR3 consists of 15 residues. Trimming at V came to 6 bases and at J to 2 bases, leaving 4 bases not matched to a gene. CDR3 sequence: CASRPGLAGQETQYF. In DNA form, the CDR3 reads TGTGCCAGCAGGCCAGGACTAGCGGGACAAGAGACCCAGTACTTC.

The rearrangement uses TRBV6-6 and TRBJ1-2, with D hard to call. V was cut by 7 bases and J by 1 base, with 16 bases left in between. CDR3 length equals 15 residues. Per the germline V gene, CDR1 is MNHNY and CDR2 is SVGAGI (reference sequence). CDR3 region: CASIRRPLGNYGYTF. CDR3 in DNA: TGTGCCAGCATCCGGCGGCCTCTTGGTAACTATGGCTACACCTTC.

The CDR3 region has the DNA TGTGCCAGCAGTTTTGGCAGGGGAGTTGGGTACGAGCAGTACTTC. It encodes CASSFGRGVGYEQYF. This chain connects TRBV28 to TRBJ2-7, with D possibly TRBD1 on 6 matching bases. Germline loops: CDR1 MDHEN, CDR2 SYDVKM. This CDR3 comprises 15 residues. V shed 3 bases and J shed 4 bases, with 16 bases lying between them.

The chain uses TRBV6-5 and TRBJ2-7; 12 bases match TRBD2. In germline, CDR1 is MNHEY, CDR2 SVGAGI. The CDR3 is 15 amino acids. J gave up 1 base and V 5 bases, and 3 bases lay outside the gene matches. The CDR3, as DNA: TGTGCCAGCAGTCAACTAGCGGGAGGATCCTACGAGCAGTACTTC. Translation gives CASSQLAGGSYEQYF.

V usage is TRBV5-1 and J usage is TRBJ2-6; 13 positions match TRBD2. V dropped 0 bases and J dropped 4; count of bases not matched to a gene: 4. Germline CDR1 reads SGHRS; CDR2 reads YFSETQ. The CDR3 sequence is 18 residues long. CDR3 sequence (DNA): TGCGCCAGCAGCTTGGGACTAGCGGGAGGTTCGGGGGCCAACGTCCTGACTTTC. Protein product: CASSLGLAGGSGANVLTF.

V gene TRBV7-9 combines with J gene TRBJ2-3; 10 nucleotides line up with TRBD1. The CDR3 length is 16 residues. Germline CDR1 SEHNR, CDR2 FQNEAQ (reference sequence). With V trimmed by 4 bases and J by 4 bases, 8 bases remained unmatched. CDR3 coding DNA: TGTGCCAGCAGCTCTACTTCCGGGACAGGGGCAGATACGCAGTATTTT. It is translated as CASSSTSGTGADTQYF.

V and J are TRBV6-1 and TRBJ1-2; no clear D gene. V was clipped by 6 bases and J by 0 bases, with 14 bases between them. CDR3 length: 15 residues. Germline loops: CDR1 MNHNS, CDR2 SASEGT. CDR3 DNA: TGTGCCAGCAGAAGCTTCGAGGGAGCTAACTATGGCTACACCTTC. Amino acids: CASRSFEGANYGYTF.